This TCR beta chain was observed in a study of blood T cell repertoires in COVID-19. Assay used: immunoSEQ multiplex PCR; TCRdb lists only in-frame clones, some missing. The sample gives fewer than 600,000 clones, roughly nine tenths of which show up once; 0.8% to 0.9% is in the top ten. The CDR3 runs to 16 residues. Trimming removed 1 base from V and 7 bases from J; junction bases left unmatched: 9. Germline V gene data show CDR1 as LNHDA and CDR2 as SQIVND (reference sequence). The rearrangement links TRBV19 to TRBJ2-1; 8 nucleotides match TRBD2. Source material: peripheral blood. The source of this sequence is a man aged 18 to 29 with COVID-19, enrolled during active disease. The CDR3 bases are TGTGCCAGTAGTATAGGGTCGGCTAGCGGGCAGAATGAGCAGTTCTTC. The encoded protein is CASSIGSASGQNEQFF.